Described below is a single T cell receptor beta chain sequence and its context. Its antigen remains unknown. The CDR3 runs 15 residues. Germline CDR1 SGHAT, CDR2 FQNNGV. V was clipped by 5 bases and J by 2 bases, with 15 bases between them. This sample was taken from a study of T cell responses to AZD1222 COVID-19 vaccine. Study findings and constraints: White British ancestry dominated among donors, who included more females, and clonal diversity was possibly underestimated. Repertoires were obtained solely post-peak T cell response. Researchers report vaccine-associated CD4 TCRs spanning spike, with dominance at 160-218 and 743-854.

Only in-frame clones appear in the TCRdb table, and some are missing; sequencing was by immunoSEQ multiplex PCR. The data contain around 160,000 clones, 80% to 85% of them singletons. The clonotype was recovered from an adult in good health. The rearrangement joins TRBV11-2 to TRBJ1-1, with D possibly being TRBD1 (6 bases). This sample comprised peripheral blood, obtained on day 0 of MenACWY control vaccination. CDR3 DNA: TGTGCCAGCAGCACAGGGTCTTGGGGCAACACTGAAGCTTTCTTT. Its protein is CASSTGSWGNTEAFF.